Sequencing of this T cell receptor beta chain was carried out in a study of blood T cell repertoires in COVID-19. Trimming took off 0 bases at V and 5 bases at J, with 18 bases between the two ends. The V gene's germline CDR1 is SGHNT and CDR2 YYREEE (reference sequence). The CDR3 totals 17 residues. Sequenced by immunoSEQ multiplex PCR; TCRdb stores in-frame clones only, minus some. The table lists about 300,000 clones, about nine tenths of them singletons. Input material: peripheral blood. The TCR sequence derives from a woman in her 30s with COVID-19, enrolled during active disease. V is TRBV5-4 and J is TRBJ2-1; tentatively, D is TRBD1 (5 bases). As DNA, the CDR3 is TGTGCCAGCAGCTTGGATTGGGGTCAGGGTGGGCACAATGAGCAGTTCTTC. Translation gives CASSLDWGQGGHNEQFF.